One TCR beta chain is described in this entry. This specimen comes from a study of OX40 agonist ivuxolimab in advanced cancers. Study details: Treatment of patients was with ivuxolimab, an agonistic anti-OX40 (CD134) antibody.

Trimming stripped 4 bases from V and 0 bases from J, with 10 bases between. Germline-derived CDR1 and CDR2 are ENHRY and SYGVKD. The CDR3 runs 15 residues. Assay: immunoSEQ multiplex PCR; the TCRdb copy retains only in-frame clones and omits some. The table shows roughly 76,000 clones, with around 85% occurring only once. This clonotype originated in an adult with an advanced solid tumor such as melanoma, head and neck, liver or kidney cancer. The rearrangement links TRBV10-3 to TRBJ2-1; no clear D gene. The input for sequencing was CD4+ or CD8+ T cells sorted from blood, taken in a trial of the OX40 agonist ivuxolimab. DNA for the CDR3: TGTGCCATCAGTGCGTTGGAGCACTCCTACAATGAGCAGTTCTTC. Translated, it gives CAISALEHSYNEQFF.